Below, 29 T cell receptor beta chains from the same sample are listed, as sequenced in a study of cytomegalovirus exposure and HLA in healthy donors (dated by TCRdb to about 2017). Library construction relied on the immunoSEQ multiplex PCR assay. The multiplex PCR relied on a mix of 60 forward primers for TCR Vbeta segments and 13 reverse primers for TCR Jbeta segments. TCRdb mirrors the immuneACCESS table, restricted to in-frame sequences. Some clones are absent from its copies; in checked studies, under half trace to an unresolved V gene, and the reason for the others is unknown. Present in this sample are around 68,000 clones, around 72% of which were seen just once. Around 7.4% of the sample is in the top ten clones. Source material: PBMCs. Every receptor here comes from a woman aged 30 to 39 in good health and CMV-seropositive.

Written as DNA, the CDR3 is TGTGCCAGCTCCGGGGGGATGAACACTGAAGCTTTCTTT. Protein product: CASSGGMNTEAFF. The chain uses TRBV18 and TRBJ1-1, with D possibly TRBD1 on 5 matching bases. The length of the CDR3 is 13 residues. Trimming removed 6 bases from V and 0 bases from J, with 8 bases in between. The germline V gene encodes CDR1 KGHSH and CDR2 LQKENI. The entire variable domain, with the rest obtained from reference TRBV18 and TRBJ1-1, is as follows: NAGVMQNPRHLVRRRGQEARLRCSPMKGHSHVYWYRQLPEEGLKFMVYLQKENIIDESGMPKERFSAEFPKEGPSILRIQQVVRGDSAAYFCASSGGMNTEAFFGQGTRLTVV.

DNA of the CDR3: TGTGCCAGCAGCCCCCGTTATTACCAGGGGAACACTGAAGCTTTCTTT. It is translated as CASSPRYYQGNTEAFF. This sequence joins TRBV9 and TRBJ1-1, with D maybe TRBD1 (5 bases). Trimming took off 4 bases at V and 1 base at J, with 17 bases between the two ends. The CDR3 contains 16 residues. Per the germline V gene, CDR1 is SGDLS and CDR2 is YYNGEE.

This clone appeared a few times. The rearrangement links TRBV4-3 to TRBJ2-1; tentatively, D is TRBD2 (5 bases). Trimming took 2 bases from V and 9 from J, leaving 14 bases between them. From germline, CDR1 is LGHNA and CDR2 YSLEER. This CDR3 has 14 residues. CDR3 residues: CASSQSLVGSEQFF. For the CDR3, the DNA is TGCGCCAGCAGCCAATCTTTAGTTGGGAGTGAGCAGTTCTTC.

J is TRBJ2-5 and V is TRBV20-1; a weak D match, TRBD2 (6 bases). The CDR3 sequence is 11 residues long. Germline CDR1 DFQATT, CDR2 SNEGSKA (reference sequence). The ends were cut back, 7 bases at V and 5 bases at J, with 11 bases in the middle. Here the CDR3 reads CSVRGGETQYF. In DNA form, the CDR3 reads TGCAGTGTCCGAGGAGGGGAGACCCAGTACTTC.

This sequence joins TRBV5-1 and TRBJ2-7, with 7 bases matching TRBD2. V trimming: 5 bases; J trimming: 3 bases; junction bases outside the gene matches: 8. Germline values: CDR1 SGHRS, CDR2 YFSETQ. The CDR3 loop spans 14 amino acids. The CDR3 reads CASRGGSANYEQYF. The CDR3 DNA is TGCGCCAGCAGGGGCGGGAGCGCCAACTACGAGCAGTACTTC.

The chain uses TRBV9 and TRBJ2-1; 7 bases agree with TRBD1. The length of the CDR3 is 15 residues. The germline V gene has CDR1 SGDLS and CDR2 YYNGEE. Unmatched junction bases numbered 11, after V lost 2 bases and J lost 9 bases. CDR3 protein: CASSVGWTGEGEQFF. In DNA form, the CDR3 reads TGTGCCAGCAGCGTTGGATGGACAGGAGAGGGTGAGCAGTTCTTC.

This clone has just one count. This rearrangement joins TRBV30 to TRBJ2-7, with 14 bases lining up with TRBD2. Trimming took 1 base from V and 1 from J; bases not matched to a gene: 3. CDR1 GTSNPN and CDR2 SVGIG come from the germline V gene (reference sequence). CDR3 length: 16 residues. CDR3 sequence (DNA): TGTGCCTGGAGTGCGGGGACTAGCGGGGGATCCTACGAGCAGTACTTC. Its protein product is CAWSAGTSGGSYEQYF.

The DNA of the CDR3 is TGTGCCAGCAGCCAAGATCGAAGGAGGCGGGAGGGAGGACTGTACAATGAGCAGTTCTTC. Its protein is CASSQDRRRREGGLYNEQFF. V and J are TRBV14 and TRBJ2-1; 9 bases line up with TRBD2. Germline loops: CDR1 SGHDN, CDR2 FVKESK. This CDR3 comprises 20 residues. The V segment lost 0 bases and the J segment 4 bases; nucleotides outside the gene matches: 16.

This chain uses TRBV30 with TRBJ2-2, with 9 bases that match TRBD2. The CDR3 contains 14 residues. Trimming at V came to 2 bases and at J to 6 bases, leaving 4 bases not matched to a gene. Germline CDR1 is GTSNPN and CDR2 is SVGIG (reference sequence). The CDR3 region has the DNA TGTGCCTGGAGTTTGGTAGCGGGAGCCGGGGAGCTGTTTTTT. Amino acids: CAWSLVAGAGELFF.

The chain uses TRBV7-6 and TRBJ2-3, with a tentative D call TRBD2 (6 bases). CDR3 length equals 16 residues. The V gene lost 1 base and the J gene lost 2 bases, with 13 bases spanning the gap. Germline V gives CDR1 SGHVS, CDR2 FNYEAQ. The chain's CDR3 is CASSLGAASATDTQYF. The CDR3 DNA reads TGTGCCAGCAGCTTAGGGGCGGCTAGCGCCACAGATACGCAGTATTTT.

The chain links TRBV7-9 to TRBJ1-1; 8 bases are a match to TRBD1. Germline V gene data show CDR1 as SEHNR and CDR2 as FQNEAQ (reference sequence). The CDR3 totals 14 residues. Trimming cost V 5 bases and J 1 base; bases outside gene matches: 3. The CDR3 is CASSGQGQNTEAFF. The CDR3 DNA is TGTGCCAGCAGCGGACAGGGCCAGAACACTGAAGCTTTCTTT.

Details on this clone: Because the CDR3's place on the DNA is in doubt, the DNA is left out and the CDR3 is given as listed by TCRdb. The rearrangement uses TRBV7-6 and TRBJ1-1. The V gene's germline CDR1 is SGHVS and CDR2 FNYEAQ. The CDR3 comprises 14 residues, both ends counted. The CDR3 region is CASSPSTLNTEAFF.

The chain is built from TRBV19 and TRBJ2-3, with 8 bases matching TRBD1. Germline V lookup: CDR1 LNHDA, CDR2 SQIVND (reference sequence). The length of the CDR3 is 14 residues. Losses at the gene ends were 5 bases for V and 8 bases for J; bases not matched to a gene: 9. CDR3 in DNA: TGTGCCAGTAGTTCCACAGGGGGGAAAGGTACGCAGTATTTT. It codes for CASSSTGGKGTQYF. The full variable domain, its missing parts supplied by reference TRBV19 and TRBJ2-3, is DGGITQSPKYLFRKEGQNVTLSCEQNLNHDAMYWYRQDPGQGLRLIYYSQIVNDFQKGDIAEGYSVSREKKESFPLTVTSAQKNPTAFYLCASSSTGGKGTQYFGPGTRLTVL.

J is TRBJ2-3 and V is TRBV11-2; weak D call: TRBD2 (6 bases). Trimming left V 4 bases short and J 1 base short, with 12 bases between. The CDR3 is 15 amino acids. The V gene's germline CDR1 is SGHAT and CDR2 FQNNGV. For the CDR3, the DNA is TGTGCCAGCAGCTCCGAGTGGGAGGGCACAGATACGCAGTATTTT. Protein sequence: CASSSEWEGTDTQYF.

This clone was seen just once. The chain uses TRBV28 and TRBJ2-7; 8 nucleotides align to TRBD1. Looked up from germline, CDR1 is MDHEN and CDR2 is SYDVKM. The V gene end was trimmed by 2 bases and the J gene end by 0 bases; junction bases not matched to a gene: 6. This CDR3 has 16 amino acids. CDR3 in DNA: TGTGCCAGCAGTTTAAGGGGGACAGGCGACTCCTACGAGCAGTACTTC. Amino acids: CASSLRGTGDSYEQYF.

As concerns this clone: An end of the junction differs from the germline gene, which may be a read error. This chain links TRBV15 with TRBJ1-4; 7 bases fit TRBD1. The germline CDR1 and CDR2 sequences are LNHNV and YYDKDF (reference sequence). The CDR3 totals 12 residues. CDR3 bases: TGTGCCACCAGCGGAGACAGGGATTTGCTGTTTTTT. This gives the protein CATSGDRDLLFF.

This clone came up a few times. The CDR3 bases are TGTGCCAGCAGCCCACGGACTAGCCTCCCCTACGAGCAGTACTTC. Translation: CASSPRTSLPYEQYF. The chain joins TRBV5-4 to TRBJ2-7, with 8 bases that match TRBD2. V lost 4 bases to trimming and J lost 2 bases; unmatched junction nucleotides: 8. CDR3 length: 15 residues. The germline CDR1 and CDR2 sequences are SGHNT and YYREEE (reference sequence).

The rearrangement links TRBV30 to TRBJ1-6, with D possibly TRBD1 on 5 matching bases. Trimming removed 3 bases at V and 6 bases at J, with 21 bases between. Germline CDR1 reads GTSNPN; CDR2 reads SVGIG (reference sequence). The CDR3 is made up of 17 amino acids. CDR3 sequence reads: CAWSSPPAGPLNSPLHF. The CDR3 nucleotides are TGTGCCTGGAGCTCCCCCCCTGCGGGACCGCTTAATTCACCCCTCCACTTT.

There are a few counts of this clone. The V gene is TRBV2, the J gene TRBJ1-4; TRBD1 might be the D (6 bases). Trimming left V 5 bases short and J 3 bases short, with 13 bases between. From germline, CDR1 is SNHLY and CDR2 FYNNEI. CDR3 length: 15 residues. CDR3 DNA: TGTGCCAGCAGTAAACTAGGGGGACCTAATGAAAAACTGTTTTTT. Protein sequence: CASSKLGGPNEKLFF.

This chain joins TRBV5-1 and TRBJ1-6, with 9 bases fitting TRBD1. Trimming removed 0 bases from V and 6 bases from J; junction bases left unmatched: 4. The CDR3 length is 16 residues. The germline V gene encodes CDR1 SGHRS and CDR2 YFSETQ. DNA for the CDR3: TGCGCCAGCAGCTTGGTAGGACAGGGGCCTAATTCACCCCTCCACTTT. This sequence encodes CASSLVGQGPNSPLHF.

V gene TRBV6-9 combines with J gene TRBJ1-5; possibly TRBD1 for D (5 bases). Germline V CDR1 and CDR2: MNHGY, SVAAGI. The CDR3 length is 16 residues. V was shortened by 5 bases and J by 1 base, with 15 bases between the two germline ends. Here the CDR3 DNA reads TGTGCCAGCAGTCTAGACAGCCCCGGGAGCAATCAGCCCCAGCATTTT. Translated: CASSLDSPGSNQPQHF.

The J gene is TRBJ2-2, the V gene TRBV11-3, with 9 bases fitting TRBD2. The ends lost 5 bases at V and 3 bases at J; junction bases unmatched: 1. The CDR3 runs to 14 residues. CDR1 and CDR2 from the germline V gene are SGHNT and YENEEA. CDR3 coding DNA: TGTGCCAGCAGCCTAGCGGGGTACACCGGGGAGCTGTTTTTT. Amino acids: CASSLAGYTGELFF. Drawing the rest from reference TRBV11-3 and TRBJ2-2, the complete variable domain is EAGVVQSPRYKIIEKKQPVAFWCNPISGHNTLYWYLQNLGQGPELLIRYENEEAVDDSQLPKDRFSAERLKGVDSTLKIQPAELGDSAVYLCASSLAGYTGELFFGEGSRLTVL.

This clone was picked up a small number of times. The CDR3: CASSLAVGTGGAETEAFF. The CDR3 DNA follows: TGCGCCAGCAGCTTGGCTGTAGGGACAGGGGGCGCGGAGACTGAAGCTTTCTTT. The chain employs TRBV5-1 and TRBJ1-1, with 12 bases fitting TRBD1. The CDR3 contains 18 residues. V dropped 0 bases and J dropped 5; count of bases not matched to a gene: 11. Per the germline V gene, CDR1 is SGHRS and CDR2 is YFSETQ. Filled out from reference TRBV5-1 and TRBJ1-1, the complete variable domain reads KAGVTQTPRYLIKTRGQQVTLSCSPISGHRSVSWYQQTPGQGLQFLFEYFSETQRNKGNFPGRFSGRQFSNSRSEMNVSTLELGDSALYLCASSLAVGTGGAETEAFFGQGTRLTVV.

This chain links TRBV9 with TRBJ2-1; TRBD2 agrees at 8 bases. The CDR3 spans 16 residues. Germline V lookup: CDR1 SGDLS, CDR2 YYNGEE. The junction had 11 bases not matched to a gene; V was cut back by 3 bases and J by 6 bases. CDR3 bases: TGTGCCAGCAGCGCGAAAGCGGGAGTGTTCGGCAATGAGCAGTTCTTC. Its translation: CASSAKAGVFGNEQFF.

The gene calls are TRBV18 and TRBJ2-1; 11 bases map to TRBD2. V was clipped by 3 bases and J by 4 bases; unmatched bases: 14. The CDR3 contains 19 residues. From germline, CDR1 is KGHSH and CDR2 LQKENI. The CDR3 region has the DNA TGTGCCAGCTCACCGGGGGCTTTGACTAGCGGGACCGTATACAATGAGCAGTTCTTC. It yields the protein CASSPGALTSGTVYNEQFF.

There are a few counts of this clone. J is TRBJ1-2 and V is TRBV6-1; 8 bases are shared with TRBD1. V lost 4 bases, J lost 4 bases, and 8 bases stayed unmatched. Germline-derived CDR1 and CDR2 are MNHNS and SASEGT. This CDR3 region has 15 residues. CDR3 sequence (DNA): TGTGCCAGCAGTGCTATCAGACAGGGGAGCTATGGCTACACCTTC. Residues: CASSAIRQGSYGYTF.

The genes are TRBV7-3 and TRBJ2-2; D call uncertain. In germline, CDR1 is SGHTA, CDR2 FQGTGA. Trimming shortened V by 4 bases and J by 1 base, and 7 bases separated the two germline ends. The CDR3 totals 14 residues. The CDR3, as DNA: TGTGCCAGCAGCTACAACAGGAACACCGGGGAGCTGTTTTTT. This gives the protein CASSYNRNTGELFF. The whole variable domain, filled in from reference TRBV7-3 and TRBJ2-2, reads GAGVSQTPSNKVTEKGKYVELRCDPISGHTALYWYRQSLGQGPEFLIYFQGTGAADDSGLPNDRFFAVRPEGSVSTLKIQRTERGDSAVYLCASSYNRNTGELFFGEGSRLTVL.

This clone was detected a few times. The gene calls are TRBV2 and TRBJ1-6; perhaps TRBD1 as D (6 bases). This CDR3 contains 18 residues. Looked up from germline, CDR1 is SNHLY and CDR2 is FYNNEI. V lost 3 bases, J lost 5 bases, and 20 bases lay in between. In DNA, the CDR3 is TGTGCCAGCAGTGATTCGGTGAGGCAGGGGAAGGATAATTCACCCCTCCACTTT. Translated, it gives CASSDSVRQGKDNSPLHF. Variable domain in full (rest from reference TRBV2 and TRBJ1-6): EPEVTQTPSHQVTQMGQEVILRCVPISNHLYFYWYRQILGQKVEFLVSFYNNEISEKSEIFDDQFSVERPDGSNFTLKIRSTKLEDSAMYFCASSDSVRQGKDNSPLHFGNGTRLTVT.

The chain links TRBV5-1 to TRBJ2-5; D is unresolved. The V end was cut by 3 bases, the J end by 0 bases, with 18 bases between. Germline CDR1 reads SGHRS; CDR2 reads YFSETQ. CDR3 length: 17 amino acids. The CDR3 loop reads CASSSNPSGINQETQYF. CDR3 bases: TGCGCCAGCAGCTCGAACCCCTCGGGTATCAACCAAGAGACCCAGTACTTC.